Following are 8 T cell receptor beta chains from one sample sequenced in a study of blood T cells in healthy people across ages. It was with a sample-barcoded 5' primer and a J-beta primer mix that a second PCR of roughly 7 to 12 cycles was run. TCRdb fed the 5' RACE reads into MiXCR, producing one record per CDR3 protein. The data hold roughly 900,000 distinct CDR3 sequences, with about 48% observed a single time. The specimen was blood. All receptors derive from a young man in good health.

In this sample, this clonotype turned up once. The chain links TRBV28 to TRBJ2-3; 8 bases line up with TRBD2. Trimming cost V 5 bases and J 3 bases; bases outside gene matches: 13. Germline V CDR1 and CDR2: MDHEN, SYDVKM. The CDR3 is 17 amino acids. The CDR3 nucleotides read TGTGCCAGCAGTCAACGACGGATAGCGGGGACTACAGATACGCAGTATTTT. Its protein is CASSQRRIAGTTDTQYF.

The gene calls are TRBV2 and TRBJ2-7; a weak D match, TRBD2 (5 bases). Deletions cut 8 bases from V and 5 bases from J, with 13 bases between. This CDR3 spans 12 amino acids. CDR1 is SNHLY and CDR2 is FYNNEI in the germline V gene. The CDR3 DNA sequence: TGTGCCAGCGGTAATGGACTGGACGAGCAGTACTTC. Protein product: CASGNGLDEQYF.

About this clonotype itself: A junction boundary mismatches the germline segment, possibly from a read error. The chain carries TRBV9 and TRBJ2-3; weak D call: TRBD1 (7 bases). The CDR3 is made up of 15 amino acids. In germline, CDR1 is SGDLS, CDR2 YYNGEE. The CDR3 is CPSSVSGGSTDTQYF. The CDR3 DNA sequence: TGTCCCAGCAGCGTCTCAGGGGGGTCCACAGATACGCAGTATTTT.

This rearrangement joins TRBV7-2 to TRBJ2-5; D is unresolved. The tail of the sequence fits TRBJ2-1 better, so the J call may be wrong. CDR3 length equals 13 residues. In germline, CDR1 is SGHTA, CDR2 FQGNSA. The chain's CDR3 is CTSSPGRQETQFF. In nucleotides, the CDR3 is TGTACCAGCAGCCCCGGCCGCCAAGAGACCCAGTTCTTC.

The chain links TRBV6-4 to TRBJ1-6, with D possibly matching TRBD1 (5 bases). The length of the CDR3 is 13 residues. V lost 3 bases and J 5 bases, leaving 5 bases between the germline ends. Germline-derived CDR1 and CDR2 are MRHNA and SNTAGT. This chain's CDR3 is CASSETDNSPLHF. The CDR3 DNA reads as TGTGCCAGCAGTGAGACAGATAATTCACCCCTCCACTTT.

The V call is TRBV20-1, the J call TRBJ2-3; no clear D. This CDR3 has 13 amino acids. Germline assignment: CDR1 DFQATT and CDR2 SNEGSKA (reference sequence). The germline V and J ends were trimmed by 3 bases and 4 bases, with 11 bases remaining between them. CDR3 loop: CSASPTTPDTQYF. CDR3 DNA sequence: TGCAGTGCTAGTCCCACAACTCCAGATACGCAGTATTTT.

The chain uses TRBV12-5 and TRBJ2-1; either TRBD1 or TRBD2 may supply D (5 bases each). Germline loops: CDR1 LGHNT, CDR2 FRNRAP. The length of the CDR3 is 14 residues. Between the trimmed V and J ends, which lost 1 base and 6 bases, there was a span of 10 bases. CDR3 nucleotides: TGTGCTAGTGGTTTGGGGGGGATTGGCAATGAGCAGTTCTTC. Protein sequence: CASGLGGIGNEQFF.

Regarding this clonotype: This likely comes from a read error, as the CDR3 has no conserved phenylalanine or tryptophan at its end. CDR3 protein: CAQGFSYEQYL. Here the CDR3 DNA reads TGCGCCCAGGGGTTCTCCTACGAGCAGTACTTA. V gene TRBV29-1 combines with J gene TRBJ2-7; TRBD1 is a possible D gene (6 bases). CDR3 length equals 11 residues. Looked up from germline, CDR1 is SQVTM and CDR2 is ANQGSEA.